The entry below gives a single TCR beta chain sequence along with its context. Its antigen is still unknown. This record belongs to a study of T cells expressing NK-cell markers. Study conclusions and caveats: Dominant NKG2C+ clonotype frequencies of roughly 1.0-7.0% of CD8+ T cells were measured in several donors.

TCRdb reprocessed the 5' RACE reads and keeps a single row for each CDR3 protein, giving no DNA. The sample has over 350,000 distinct CDR3 sequences. The TCR was taken from a woman in her fifties or sixties in good health. Sequenced material: blood T cells: a sorted CD56 or NKG2C T cell subset, CD4+ or CD8+ T cells, or bulk PBMC T cells (not recorded which).

The CDR3 region is CASSYSQSTDTQYF. J is TRBJ2-3 and V is TRBV6-5. This CDR3 has 14 amino acids. Germline V gene lookup returns CDR1 MNHEY and CDR2 SVGAGI.